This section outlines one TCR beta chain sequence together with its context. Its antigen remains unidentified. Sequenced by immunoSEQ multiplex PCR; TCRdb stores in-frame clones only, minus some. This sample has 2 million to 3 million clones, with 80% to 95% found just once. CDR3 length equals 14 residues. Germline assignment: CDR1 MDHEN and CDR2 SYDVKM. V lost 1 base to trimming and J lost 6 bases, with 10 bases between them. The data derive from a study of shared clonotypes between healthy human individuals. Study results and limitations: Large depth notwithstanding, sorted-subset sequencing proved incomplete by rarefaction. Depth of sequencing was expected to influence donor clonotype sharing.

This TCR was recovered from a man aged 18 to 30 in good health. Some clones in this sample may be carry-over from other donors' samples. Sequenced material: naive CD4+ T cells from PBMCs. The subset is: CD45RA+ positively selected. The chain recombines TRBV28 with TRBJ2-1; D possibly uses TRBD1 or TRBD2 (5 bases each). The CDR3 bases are TGTGCCAGCAGTTTATATCAGGGACCCAATGAGCAGTTCTTC. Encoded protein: CASSLYQGPNEQFF.